This T cell receptor beta chain was identified during a study of blood T cell repertoires in COVID-19 (dated by TCRdb to the early 2020s). General notes on the study: Collaborator samples came from the United States, Italy and Spain and covered acute and convalescent phases of COVID-19. The prospective study material was composed of cDNA or gDNA derived from T cells, B-cell-depleted T cells, or PBMCs. The dataset comprised deeply sampled blood TCRbeta repertoires from subjects exposed to, actively infected with, or recovered from COVID-19. The repertoires were made available in a free public database intended to serve as a resource for research on the immune response to SARS-CoV-2. The samples were drawn from the first 160 participants of the ongoing ImmuneRACE study and from over 950 subjects provided by 6 global collaborators. Sample metadata almost always included a de-identified subject ID, COVID-19 status, age in years and sex. Where HLA class I and class II types were available, the types were taken from metadata supplied by the sample provider, not from assay-based typing.

Spanning cysteine to phenylalanine, the CDR3 consists of 14 amino acids. The only DNA kept is the CDR3, 42 bases in frame from the first base. Clipping removes 12 bases from V and 2 bases from J, with 5 as the unmatched junction base count. The germline V gene gives CDR1 as KGHDR and CDR2 as SFDVKD. In the prospective study, participants were 18 to 89 years old, resided in approximately 22 geographic areas of the United States, and were enrolled through a virtual design. Cohort assignment in the prospective study relied on participant-reported clinical history from a screening survey and a study questionnaire. Recovered participants in ImmuneRACE Cohort 3 were defined by two consecutive negative NP/OP PCR tests, clearance by a healthcare professional, or resolution of symptoms. In the prospective study, mobile phlebotomists collected whole blood, serum and a nasopharyngeal or oropharyngeal swab from each participant. Additional blood draws and questionnaires over a 2-month period could optionally be provided by prospective study participants. Before DNA extraction, blood samples from the prospective study were shipped at room temperature or frozen.

Points the paper makes about the study in general: The quantity of clinical and demographic metadata differed by source and by participant and was supplied without curation.

Comment on this clone: The target of this receptor is not known. Within one base of it there is no much larger clone, and no base qualities were kept.

The immunoSEQ Assay, a bias-controlled multiplex PCR, was used to amplify TCRbeta CDR3 regions from genomic DNA. The authors' pipeline ran thus. The number of nucleated cells in each sample was estimated from the amplification of reference gene primers within the assay. To quantify the absolute abundance of each unique TCRbeta CDR3 rearrangement, sequence reads were collapsed and filtered. For each sample, productive Simpson clonality was calculated as the square root of Simpson's diversity index across productive rearrangements. In TCRdb, the immuneACCESS table is reduced to in-frame sequences with V and J assigned. These tables do not hold every clone; where another copy was compared, an unresolved V gene accounts for under half, and the others remain unexplained. V and J calls and clone size come straight from that table; D and trimming were deduced from the DNA. Present in this sample are fewer than 400,000 clones, approximately 90% of which were seen just once. Just under 9% of the sample is held by the ten biggest clonotypes.

Sequencing was performed on PBMCs or T cells enriched from blood (not recorded which). This sequence was found in a woman between 18 and 30 years old who had recovered from COVID-19. The sequence links TRBV24-1 to TRBJ2-3; the central 12 bases match TRBD2. The CDR3 protein: CASRTSGDTDTQYF. In nucleotide form, the sequence is TGTGCCTCACGGACTAGCGGGGACACAGATACGCAGTATTTT.